These 28 T cell receptor beta chains came from one sample sequenced in a study of response to subunit inactivated influenza vaccine. TCRdb redid the calling of the RT-PCR reads with MiXCR, one entry per CDR3 protein. The repertoire holds hundreds of thousands of distinct CDR3 sequences, with approximately 7.1% as singletons. Sequenced material: PBMCs from blood, taken around 2 years after vaccination. The receptor source for this set is a man aged 50 to 69 who received an inactivated influenza vaccine.

There are many counts of this clonotype. The V and J genes are TRBV20-1 and TRBJ1-2; D uncertain. The germline V gene has CDR1 DFQATT and CDR2 SNEGSKA (reference sequence). The V end lost 3 bases, the J end lost 2 bases, and 7 bases lay between the germline ends. The CDR3 totals 12 residues. CDR3 in amino acids: CSASRGNYGYTF. Here the CDR3 DNA reads TGCAGTGCTAGTCGTGGGAACTATGGCTACACCTTC.

This clonotype was counted between two and nine times. This rearrangement joins TRBV9 to TRBJ2-1; the D is unclear. The V end was cut by 4 bases, the J end by 6 bases, with 17 bases between. The V gene's germline CDR1 is SGDLS and CDR2 YYNGEE. The CDR3 is 15 residues long. The CDR3 sequence is CASSPGRTDRNEQFF. The CDR3, as DNA: TGTGCCAGCAGCCCAGGACGCACGGACCGCAATGAGCAGTTCTTC.

This clonotype was counted many times. The chain is built from TRBV15 and TRBJ1-5, with unresolved D. The CDR3 is made up of 14 amino acids. The ends were cut back, 0 bases at V and 7 bases at J, with 10 bases in the middle. CDR1 and CDR2 (germline): LNHNV, YYDKDF (reference sequence). This CDR3 is CATSRDIVGQPQHF. The CDR3 nucleotides read TGTGCCACCAGCAGAGATATCGTCGGCCAGCCCCAGCATTTT.

This clonotype appeared a few times. The V and J genes are TRBV6-1 and TRBJ2-7; D call uncertain. The CDR3 totals 11 residues. CDR1 is MNHNS and CDR2 is SASEGT in the germline V gene. Deletions cut 6 bases from V and 3 bases from J, with 6 bases between. This CDR3 is CASRNNYEQYF. CDR3 bases: TGTGCCAGCAGGAACAACTACGAGCAGTACTTC.

The genes are TRBV5-1 and TRBJ1-2, with D uncertain. V gave up 4 bases and J gave up 3 bases, with 16 bases separating them. Germline V CDR1 and CDR2: SGHRS, YFSETQ. This CDR3 region has 15 residues. CDR3 loop: CASSQTRAMDYGYTF. The CDR3 DNA is TGCGCCAGCAGCCAAACCCGGGCAATGGACTATGGCTACACCTTC. The entire variable domain, with the rest obtained from reference TRBV5-1 and TRBJ1-2, is as follows: KAGVTQTPRYLIKTRGQQVTLSCSPISGHRSVSWYQQTPGQGLQFLFEYFSETQRNKGNFPGRFSGRQFSNSRSEMNVSTLELGDSALYLCASSQTRAMDYGYTFGSGTRLTVV.

Many counts were recorded for this clonotype. V gene TRBV29-1 combines with J gene TRBJ2-7; 9 positions agree with TRBD1. Germline CDR1 is SQVTM and CDR2 is ANQGSEA. The length of the CDR3 is 13 residues. V was clipped by 5 bases and J by 0 bases; unmatched bases: 2. CDR3 amino acids: CSVTTGGSYEQYF. The CDR3 DNA follows: TGCAGCGTTACGACAGGGGGCTCCTACGAGCAGTACTTC.

The chain couples TRBV6-5 to TRBJ1-4, with 7 bases lining up with TRBD1. Unmatched junction bases numbered 10, after V lost 5 bases and J lost 4 bases. The CDR3 totals 16 residues. Germline lookup yields CDR1 MNHEY and CDR2 SVGAGI. This chain's CDR3 is CASSNWTGRDNEKLFF. CDR3 DNA: TGTGCCAGCAGTAACTGGACAGGCCGGGATAATGAAAAACTGTTTTTT.

This clonotype was counted at least ten times. CDR3 nucleotides: TGCGCCAGCAGCCAAGACTGGGACAGGGACCCAAATCAGCCCCAGCATTTT. Its protein product is CASSQDWDRDPNQPQHF. V usage is TRBV4-3 and J usage is TRBJ1-5; 9 bases line up with TRBD1. V lost 0 bases, J lost 4 bases, and 7 bases stayed unmatched. Per germline, CDR1 LGHNA and CDR2 YSLEER. The CDR3 is 17 residues long.

CDR3 DNA sequence: TGTGCCAGCAGTTACGACCCGACAACTAATGAAAAACTGTTTTTT. It is translated as CASSYDPTTNEKLFF. This rearrangement joins TRBV6-5 to TRBJ1-4; D uncertain. Germline-derived CDR1 and CDR2 are MNHEY and SVGAGI. The CDR3 is 15 amino acids. Trimming pared 2 bases from V and 0 bases from J, leaving 7 bases between.

V gene TRBV6-2 or TRBV6-3 combines with J gene TRBJ2-6; D uncertain. The CDR3 consists of 14 residues. In germline, CDR1 is MNHEY, CDR2 SVGEGT. Trimming stripped 0 bases from V and 4 bases from J, with 4 bases between. The CDR3 reads CASSYSVGANVLTF. The CDR3 DNA reads as TGTGCCAGCAGTTACTCGGTCGGGGCCAACGTCCTGACTTTC.

This clonotype came up a few times. The chain couples TRBV7-9 to TRBJ1-1; no definite D call. The V end was cut by 3 bases, the J end by 1 base, with 15 bases between. CDR3 length equals 16 residues. Germline CDR1 is SEHNR and CDR2 is FQNEAQ (reference sequence). The CDR3 reads CASSFPGSPGNTEAFF. Here the CDR3 DNA reads TGTGCCAGCAGCTTTCCCGGGAGCCCGGGGAACACTGAAGCTTTCTTT.

The sample holds a few counts of this clonotype. The rearrangement links TRBV7-3 to TRBJ2-5; 9 positions agree with TRBD2. V was clipped by 0 bases and J by 3 bases; unmatched bases: 2. Germline loops: CDR1 SGHTA, CDR2 FQGTGA. This CDR3 has 15 residues. The CDR3 loop reads CASSLTRGGEETQYF. The CDR3 nucleotides are TGTGCCAGCAGCTTAACGCGGGGGGGTGAAGAGACCCAGTACTTC.

The table lists this clonotype with a few counts. The chain couples TRBV30 to TRBJ2-7, with D perhaps assigned TRBD1 or TRBD2 (5 bases each). Trimming removed 2 bases from V and 0 bases from J, with 11 bases in between. Germline-derived CDR1 and CDR2 are GTSNPN and SVGIG (reference sequence). This CDR3 spans 14 amino acids. The CDR3: CAWSSGTPSYEQYF. The CDR3 DNA follows: TGTGCCTGGAGTTCCGGGACGCCCTCCTACGAGCAGTACTTC.

The chain has TRBV10-1 and TRBJ2-2, with TRBD2 matching over 7 bases. The CDR3 covers 17 residues. CDR1 is WNHNN and CDR2 is SYGVQD in the germline V gene (reference sequence). J was trimmed by 1 base and V by 3 bases; bases with no gene match: 8. CDR3 region: CASSEAGLIKNTGELFF. CDR3 nucleotides: TGCGCCAGCAGTGAAGCGGGACTAATAAAGAACACCGGGGAGCTGTTTTTT.

This clonotype was detected many times. The chain couples TRBV2 to TRBJ2-5; 10 positions agree with TRBD2. This CDR3 has 15 residues. Trimming at V came to 3 bases and at J to 4 bases, leaving 5 bases not matched to a gene. Germline V gene lookup returns CDR1 SNHLY and CDR2 FYNNEI. Written as DNA, the CDR3 is TGTGCCAGCAGTGACGGGCTAGCGGGAGCAGAGACCCAGTACTTC. This codes for CASSDGLAGAETQYF.

For the CDR3, the DNA is TGCAGTGCTAGAAATGGTACAGGGCCAGATACGCAGTATTTT. The encoded protein is CSARNGTGPDTQYF. V gene TRBV20-1 combines with J gene TRBJ2-3; a possible D gene is TRBD1 (6 bases). V shed 2 bases and J shed 4 bases, with 13 bases lying between them. The CDR3 length is 14 residues. Germline V lookup: CDR1 DFQATT, CDR2 SNEGSKA (reference sequence).

This clonotype has at least ten counts. The gene calls are TRBV5-1 and TRBJ2-3; D is uncertain. CDR1 is SGHRS and CDR2 is YFSETQ in the germline V gene. The V gene lost 5 bases and the J gene lost 3 bases, with 16 bases spanning the gap. This CDR3 region has 15 residues. In DNA form, the CDR3 reads TGCGCCAGCAGTTTCGGGCAAGGTGGGACAGATACGCAGTATTTT. As protein: CASSFGQGGTDTQYF.

This clonotype was counted at least ten times. The chain joins TRBV3-1 to TRBJ1-1; D is unresolved. The germline V and J ends were trimmed by 4 bases and 5 bases, with 17 bases remaining between them. The length of the CDR3 is 15 residues. Germline assignment: CDR1 LGHDT and CDR2 YNNKEL (reference sequence). CDR3 DNA sequence: TGTGCCAGCAGCCTTGAGGTGGGGTTACCGACTGAAGCTTTCTTT. It specifies CASSLEVGLPTEAFF.

This clonotype was seen at least ten times. The chain has TRBV7-9 and TRBJ1-5, with 7 nucleotides matching TRBD1. The CDR3 length is 14 residues. Trimming at V came to 5 bases and at J to 3 bases, leaving 4 bases not matched to a gene. Germline V gene data show CDR1 as SEHNR and CDR2 as FQNEAQ (reference sequence). This CDR3 reads CASSGQDYNQPQHF. The CDR3 coding sequence is TGTGCCAGCAGCGGACAGGACTACAATCAGCCCCAGCATTTT. Based on the CDR3 plus reference TRBV7-9 and TRBJ1-5, the full variable domain is DTGVSQNPRHKITKRGQNVTFRCDPISEHNRLYWYRQTLGQGPEFLTYFQNEAQLEKSRLLSDRFSAERPKGSFSTLEIQRTEQGDSAMYLCASSGQDYNQPQHFGDGTRLSIL.

This clonotype was seen ten or more times. The chain joins TRBV7-2 to TRBJ2-3; D possibly corresponds to TRBD1 (6 bases). This CDR3 comprises 14 residues. V lost 8 bases and J 6 bases, leaving 18 bases between the germline ends. Germline assignment: CDR1 SGHTA and CDR2 FQGNSA. DNA for the CDR3: TGTGCCAGCGGGCAACAGGGAAGTGCCGATACGCAGTATTTT. It codes for CASGQQGSADTQYF. The whole variable domain, filled in from reference TRBV7-2 and TRBJ2-3, reads GAGVSQSPSNKVTEKGKDVELRCDPISGHTALYWYRQSLGQGLEFLIYFQGNSAPDKSGLPSDRFSAERTGGSVSTLTIQRTQQEDSAVYLCASGQQGSADTQYFGPGTRLTVL.

The J gene is TRBJ2-2, the V gene TRBV5-5, with 7 bases that match TRBD1. The germline V gene has CDR1 SGHKS and CDR2 YYEKEE (reference sequence). V dropped 3 bases and J dropped 7; count of bases not matched to a gene: 6. CDR3 length: 14 amino acids. The CDR3 DNA reads as TGTGCCAGCAGCTCCTCAGGGGGACACGGGGAGCTGTTTTTT. Its protein is CASSSSGGHGELFF.

This clonotype was recorded many times. V gene TRBV3-1 combines with J gene TRBJ2-5, with 9 bases fitting TRBD2. Per germline, CDR1 LGHDT and CDR2 YNNKEL (reference sequence). The CDR3 spans 16 residues. Unmatched junction bases numbered 11, after V lost 6 bases and J lost 3 bases. The DNA for the CDR3 is TGTGCCAGCAGTCGACCTCGTATAGCGGGAGAAGAGACCCAGTACTTC. It translates to CASSRPRIAGEETQYF.

This clonotype has just a few counts. The chain couples TRBV28 to TRBJ2-1; D possibly corresponds to TRBD2 (6 bases). Germline V gene lookup returns CDR1 MDHEN and CDR2 SYDVKM. The germline V and J ends were trimmed by 8 bases and 4 bases, with 12 bases remaining between them. This CDR3 spans 13 amino acids. The CDR3 coding sequence is TGTGCCAGCGTTGGCGGGATTTACAATGAGCAGTTCTTC. Translation gives CASVGGIYNEQFF.

This clonotype was seen a handful of times. The chain is built from TRBV7-9 and TRBJ1-6, with 7 bases that match TRBD1. The V gene's germline CDR1 is SEHNR and CDR2 FQNEAQ (reference sequence). V trimming: 5 bases; J trimming: 10 bases; junction bases outside the gene matches: 8. The CDR3 is made up of 14 amino acids. The CDR3 reads CASSPVGGQSPLHF. CDR3 bases: TGTGCCAGCAGCCCGGTAGGGGGCCAATCACCCCTCCACTTT.

This clonotype has more than one count but fewer than ten. This chain joins TRBV4-3 and TRBJ2-7; TRBD2 aligns across 11 bases. Germline V gives CDR1 LGHNA, CDR2 YSLEER. V lost 0 bases to trimming and J lost 4 bases; unmatched junction nucleotides: 8. The length of the CDR3 is 17 residues. CDR3 nucleotides: TGCGCCAGCAGCCAAGATGTACTAGCGGGAGCTTTTTACGAGCAGTACTTC. It specifies CASSQDVLAGAFYEQYF.

There are a few counts of this clonotype. The rearrangement links TRBV6-2 or TRBV6-3 to TRBJ1-1, with D hard to call. The V end lost 7 bases, the J end lost 9 bases, and 12 bases lay between the germline ends. The V gene's germline CDR1 is MNHEY and CDR2 SVGEGT. CDR3 size: 11 residues. The CDR3 DNA reads as TGTGCCAGCACCCAATCGGGGAAAGCTTTCTTT. It codes for CASTQSGKAFF.

A few counts support this clonotype. The rearrangement joins TRBV4-3 to TRBJ2-7, with a possible D match to TRBD1 (6 bases). The CDR3 is 14 amino acids. V lost 4 bases and J lost 3, with 13 bases in between. Germline CDR1 LGHNA, CDR2 YSLEER. The CDR3 sequence is CASSLAWGHYEQYF. The CDR3 DNA follows: TGCGCCAGCAGCCTAGCATGGGGACACTACGAGCAGTACTTC.

This clonotype showed up just a few times. The rearrangement uses TRBV20-1 and TRBJ2-3; 7 nucleotides align to TRBD2. Germline loops: CDR1 DFQATT, CDR2 SNEGSKA (reference sequence). V was clipped by 6 bases and J by 4 bases; unmatched bases: 4. This CDR3 has 12 amino acids. The CDR3 DNA sequence: TGCAGTGCCTGGGGGGGAGCAGATACGCAGTATTTT. Protein: CSAWGGADTQYF.